This paragraph covers one T cell receptor (beta chain) sequence. As yet, its antigen is unknown. These data come from a study of beta chain features in type 1 diabetes. Broader study findings: Shortening that was moderate but significant affected the TCRB CDR3s of Type 1 diabetes patients in all four CD4+ subsets.

There are 12 residues in the CDR3. Germline V CDR1 and CDR2: MDHEN, SYDVKM. Deletions cut 6 bases from V and 7 bases from J, with 13 bases between. Of the isolated RNA, all was reverse transcribed, and so the sequenced material was expressed TCRB transcripts. Repertoires were generated with immunoSEQ multiplex PCR, while TCRdb's copy carries only in-frame clones and drops some. The repertoire includes hundreds of thousands of clones, about an eighth of them detected once, and approximately 0.022% sits in the top ten. The sample taken for sequencing was naive CD4+ T cells from blood. The receptor comes from a man younger than 35 with type 1 diabetes. The chain joins TRBV28 to TRBJ2-7; D perhaps matches TRBD2 (5 bases). CDR3 amino acids: CASSPLRREQYF. DNA of the CDR3: TGTGCCAGCAGCCCCCTAAGGAGGGAGCAGTACTTC.